Shown below are 5 T cell receptor beta chains from a single sample sequenced in a study of blood T cell repertoires in COVID-19. The method was immunoSEQ multiplex PCR; TCRdb's version includes in-frame clones alone and lacks a portion of them. The sample holds a few hundred thousand clones, 80% to 85% seen once. Sequencing was performed on peripheral blood. These TCRs come from a woman aged 55-69 years with acute or convalescent COVID-19.

The rearrangement links TRBV5-1 to TRBJ2-3, with TRBD1 matching over 7 bases. Germline loops: CDR1 SGHRS, CDR2 YFSETQ. The CDR3 has 19 amino acids. The J segment lost 3 bases and the V segment lost 3 bases, leaving 19 bases of the junction unmatched. CDR3: CASSSLTAKTGVSTDTQYF. The CDR3 DNA follows: TGCGCCAGCAGCTCCCTGACCGCCAAAACAGGGGTGAGTACAGATACGCAGTATTTT.

V and J are TRBV7-2 and TRBJ2-4; maybe TRBD2 (5 bases). Trimming took 5 bases from V and 8 from J, leaving 19 bases between them. This CDR3 spans 15 amino acids. CDR1 and CDR2 from the germline V gene are SGHTA and FQGNSA. The CDR3: CASSTRGSALDIQYF. The CDR3 bases are TGTGCCAGCAGCACCCGGGGTAGCGCCCTAGACATTCAGTACTTC.

The chain carries TRBV27 and TRBJ1-6; weak D call: TRBD1 (5 bases). Germline V CDR1 and CDR2: MNHEY, SMNVEV (reference sequence). CDR3 length equals 14 residues. V was trimmed by 3 bases and J by 4 bases, leaving 7 bases between them. The CDR3 nucleotides read TGTGCCAGCAGTTTCAGGGCATATAATTCACCCCTCCACTTT. Translating it yields CASSFRAYNSPLHF.

The CDR3 reads CASSFRTGSSYNEQFF. Here the CDR3 DNA reads TGTGCCAGCAGCTTCCGGACAGGCAGCTCCTACAATGAGCAGTTCTTC. This chain joins TRBV5-6 and TRBJ2-1; TRBD1 matches 7 bases. From germline, CDR1 is SGHDT and CDR2 YYEEEE. V shed 2 bases, J shed 0 bases, and the junction held 5 bases outside the gene matches. This CDR3 has 16 residues.

The gene calls are TRBV9 and TRBJ1-4; 7 bases align to TRBD1. The CDR3 length is 16 residues. CDR1 is SGDLS and CDR2 is YYNGEE in the germline V gene. Unmatched junction bases numbered 12, after V lost 2 bases and J lost 8 bases. CDR3 loop: CASSVGSTGVGEKLFF. In nucleotides, the CDR3 is TGTGCCAGCAGCGTGGGATCCACAGGGGTGGGCGAAAAACTGTTTTTT.